These 14 T cell receptor beta chains originate from one sample sequenced in a study of shared T cell receptors in the human thymus. Method: immunoSEQ multiplex PCR; TCRdb's copy keeps in-frame clones and lacks some. The repertoire holds more than 550,000 clones, with approximately 87% as singletons. This sample was also put to use in a study of human thymus T cells.

The sequenced sample was thymocytes. The receptor source for this set is a boy in the first two years of life with a congenital heart defect.

V and J are TRBV6-5 and TRBJ2-1, with D possibly being TRBD1 (6 bases). Trimming removed 6 bases from V and 10 bases from J, with 13 bases in between. This CDR3 is built from 12 residues. Germline V lookup: CDR1 MNHEY, CDR2 SVGAGI. The DNA of the CDR3 is TGTGCCAGCAGCTCGACCGGGACAGAGCAGTTCTTC. Translating gives CASSSTGTEQFF.

This sequence joins TRBV27 and TRBJ2-1; 8 bases match TRBD1. J lost 8 bases, V lost 5 bases, and 14 bases had no gene match. Germline V gives CDR1 MNHEY, CDR2 SMNVEV (reference sequence). The CDR3 has 16 residues. In DNA, the CDR3 is TGTGCCAGCAGTGGACGGCGGGCGGACAGGGTCGATGAGCAGTTCTTC. Translation gives CASSGRRADRVDEQFF.

This chain uses TRBV14 with TRBJ2-1, with 13 bases lining up with TRBD2. With 0 bases clipped from V and 4 bases from J, the junction kept 9 bases outside the gene matches. Germline loops: CDR1 SGHDN, CDR2 FVKESK. The CDR3 totals 19 residues. DNA for the CDR3: TGTGCCAGCAGCCAAGATAGAGACGGGACTAGCGGGATATACAATGAGCAGTTCTTC. Its translation: CASSQDRDGTSGIYNEQFF.

For the CDR3, the DNA is TGTGCCTGGCGGCAGGCTAGCGGGGGATCCTACGAGCAGTACTTC. Translated, it gives CAWRQASGGSYEQYF. The chain combines TRBV30 with TRBJ2-7; 10 nucleotides agree with TRBD2. The junction had 8 bases not matched to a gene; V was cut back by 5 bases and J by 1 base. The CDR3 extends over 15 amino acids. In germline, CDR1 is GTSNPN, CDR2 SVGIG (reference sequence).

V usage is TRBV19 and J usage is TRBJ2-7; D perhaps matches TRBD1 (6 bases). Trimming took 2 bases from V and 2 from J, leaving 10 bases between them. Germline V gene data show CDR1 as LNHDA and CDR2 as SQIVND (reference sequence). The length of the CDR3 is 14 residues. DNA for the CDR3: TGTGCCAGTAGTATAAACAGGGCGGCCTACGAGCAGTACTTC. Translated: CASSINRAAYEQYF.

The rearrangement links TRBV18 to TRBJ2-5; 7 bases map to TRBD2. CDR1 is KGHSH, CDR2 LQKENI, per germline. The trim removed 3 bases at V and 1 base at J, leaving 2 bases unmatched. The length of the CDR3 is 14 residues. The CDR3: CASSPVAGQETQYF. The CDR3 DNA reads TGTGCCAGCTCACCCGTAGCGGGCCAAGAGACCCAGTACTTC.

The chain employs TRBV19 and TRBJ1-5; 7 bases are a match to TRBD1. There are 15 residues in the CDR3. From germline, CDR1 is LNHDA and CDR2 SQIVND (reference sequence). With 4 bases clipped from V and 4 bases from J, the junction kept 7 bases outside the gene matches. The CDR3 region has the DNA TGTGCCAGTAGTACCCCCGGGACAGTGAATCAGCCCCAGCATTTT. Translation: CASSTPGTVNQPQHF.

The chain recombines TRBV4-3 with TRBJ1-1, with TRBD1 as a possible D gene (5 bases). The CDR3 sequence is 14 residues long. In germline, CDR1 is LGHNA, CDR2 YSLEER. V lost 3 bases and J 10 bases, leaving 18 bases between the germline ends. The CDR3 here is CASSQSSSRGGAFF. CDR3 coding DNA: TGCGCCAGCAGCCAGAGTTCCTCGCGGGGGGGAGCTTTCTTT.

This clone was seen once. This chain uses TRBV15 with TRBJ2-5, with D maybe TRBD1 (5 bases). The CDR3 is 14 amino acids. The germline V gene encodes CDR1 LNHNV and CDR2 YYDKDF (reference sequence). Trimming shortened V by 8 bases and J by 4 bases, and 17 bases separated the two germline ends. The CDR3 spells CATVNGAKGETQYF. The CDR3 DNA reads as TGTGCCACCGTAAATGGGGCTAAGGGAGAGACCCAGTACTTC.

This chain connects TRBV7-6 to TRBJ2-7; TRBD1 matches at 7 bases. J was trimmed by 2 bases and V by 5 bases; bases with no gene match: 6. Germline values: CDR1 SGHVS, CDR2 FNYEAQ. The CDR3 contains 14 residues. The CDR3 coding sequence is TGTGCCAGCAGCACACGAGGGGGCCCCTACGAGCAGTACTTC. As protein: CASSTRGGPYEQYF.

J is TRBJ2-7 and V is TRBV7-2; 7 positions agree with TRBD2. The V segment lost 5 bases and the J segment 3 bases; nucleotides outside the gene matches: 10. CDR1 SGHTA and CDR2 FQGNSA come from the germline V gene. This CDR3 contains 15 residues. The CDR3 reads CASSLPVGLIYEQYF. In DNA form, the CDR3 reads TGTGCCAGCAGCCTCCCTGTGGGACTAATCTACGAGCAGTACTTC.

The V call is TRBV28, the J call TRBJ1-1, with D possibly being TRBD1 (6 bases). V was pared by 5 bases and J by 5 bases, with 21 bases between. CDR1 and CDR2 from the germline V gene are MDHEN and SYDVKM. The CDR3 covers 16 residues. The CDR3 loop is CASSTPQGPTRTEAFF. In DNA form, the CDR3 reads TGTGCCAGCAGTACTCCCCAGGGGCCTACGCGGACTGAAGCTTTCTTT.

In its sample, this clone was seen once. The chain is built from TRBV27 and TRBJ1-5; 8 bases agree with TRBD1. The CDR3 has 16 residues. Germline CDR1 MNHEY, CDR2 SMNVEV (reference sequence). Trimming at V came to 9 bases and at J to 0 bases, leaving 10 bases not matched to a gene. The CDR3 DNA reads TGTGCCAGTAAGCCCACAGGGGGGCCTAGCAATCAGCCCCAGCATTTT. The encoded protein is CASKPTGGPSNQPQHF.

The J gene is TRBJ1-5, the V gene TRBV2; maybe TRBD1 (5 bases). The germline V and J ends were trimmed by 6 bases and 0 bases, with 15 bases remaining between them. Germline CDR1 and CDR2: SNHLY and FYNNEI. The CDR3 consists of 16 residues. CDR3 sequence reads: CASRKDTGGSNQPQHF. The CDR3 DNA reads as TGTGCCAGCAGGAAGGACACTGGTGGTAGCAATCAGCCCCAGCATTTT.